The present T cell receptor beta chain was sequenced within a study of blood T cell repertoires in COVID-19. Study details: PBMCs, B-cell-depleted T cells, or T cells were the source of the cDNA or gDNA that made up the material.

V lost 6 bases and J lost 9, with 9 bases in between. The CDR3 extends over 11 amino acids. Profiling relied on immunoSEQ multiplex PCR, and the TCRdb table lists in-frame clones only, not all of them. The sample holds roughly 140,000 clones, around 80% seen once. The rearrangement joins TRBV12-3 or TRBV12-4 to TRBJ1-5, with a weak D call TRBD1 (5 bases). The material sequenced was peripheral blood. The source is a man in his fifties or sixties with acute or convalescent COVID-19. CDR3 residues: CASSPGGPQHF. The CDR3 nucleotides are TGTGCCAGCAGCCCGGGGGGGCCCCAGCATTTT.